This TCR beta chain was retrieved from a study of early T cells in non-severe SARS-CoV-2 infection. For the study at large: The authors sequenced bulk RNA from unsorted whole blood, leaving chains unpaired. Study observations and caveats: VDJdb matching favored anti-spike CD8 responses, missing private and CD4 specificities.

The CDR3 extends over 15 amino acids. V lost 3 bases, J lost 6 bases, and 8 bases stayed unmatched. Per the germline V gene, CDR1 is WSHSY and CDR2 is SAAADI. Attached unique molecular identifiers marked individual cDNA molecules. TCRdb passed the 5' RACE reads through MiXCR, listing each CDR3 protein once. The table has approximately 75,000 distinct CDR3 sequences, roughly 4.9% seen once. In the case of this clonotype: Its antigen is unknown.

The sequence derives from an adult who was a healthcare worker with PCR-confirmed SARS-CoV-2 infection or an uninfected control (not recorded which). The donor label of this sample is uncertain. The chain couples TRBV10-2 to TRBJ2-3; 8 bases line up with TRBD2. Specimen: whole blood, collected at baseline. The CDR3 region is CASSDSRTSPDTQYF. The CDR3 DNA follows: TGCGCCAGCAGTGACTCGAGGACTAGCCCCGATACGCAGTATTTT.